The 25 T cell receptor beta chains in this list originate from one sample, sequenced in a study of regulatory T cells in long-lasting Graves disease. TCR beta libraries were built with iRepertoire HTBI primers and Arm-PCR of CDR3 regions. Using its own MiXCR run on the multiplex PCR reads, TCRdb lists one record per CDR3 protein. The sample has under 800,000 distinct CDR3 sequences; under 20% are singletons. As to time point: newly diagnosed GD, antithyroid drugs for less than 3 months. The TCR library was made from RNA that had been extracted from PBMCs in TRIzol. Separately, the same data were catalogued under a study of T cells in Graves' hyperthyroidism and ophthalmopathy.

The sequences come from peripheral blood mononuclear cells (PBMCs), collected at new diagnosis, from a patient treated with antithyroid drugs. All receptors come from a woman younger than 45 with Graves disease.

This clonotype was observed a few times. The chain carries TRBV11-3 and TRBJ2-7, with unresolved D. This CDR3 spans 13 amino acids. The V gene lost 2 bases and the J gene lost 0 bases, with 5 bases spanning the gap. Germline CDR1 reads SGHNT; CDR2 reads YENEEA. The CDR3 spells CASSLSLSYEQYF. The DNA for the CDR3 is TGTGCCAGCAGCTTATCCCTCTCCTACGAGCAGTACTTC.

The chain couples TRBV24-1 to TRBJ2-5; 11 positions match TRBD2. Trimming cost V 9 bases and J 5 bases; bases outside gene matches: 10. Germline V gene data show CDR1 as KGHDR and CDR2 as SFDVKD. This CDR3 spans 15 amino acids. CDR3 DNA: TGTGCCACCGGCATGCATAGCGGGAGGGCGGAGACCCAGTACTTC. Its protein product is CATGMHSGRAETQYF.

For this clonotype: A far bigger clonotype differs at one base, so this is likely a read error. J is TRBJ2-1 and V is TRBV2, with TRBD1 matching over 9 bases. After removal of 6 bases from V and 10 bases from J, the junction contained 13 bases not matched to a gene. The CDR3 spans 15 residues. CDR1 and CDR2 from the germline V gene are SNHLY and FYNNEI. The CDR3 spells CASSALVTGGREQFF. For the CDR3, the DNA is TGTGCCAGCAGCGCCCTAGTCACAGGGGGCCGAGAGCAGTTCTTC. Combining the CDR3 with reference TRBV2 and TRBJ2-1 gives the whole variable domain EPEVTQTPSHQVTQMGQEVILRCVPISNHLYFYWYRQILGQKVEFLVSFYNNEISEKSEIFDDQFSVERPDGSNFTLKIRSTKLEDSAMYFCASSALVTGGREQFFGPGTRLTVL.

V gene TRBV15 combines with J gene TRBJ1-4; a possible D gene is TRBD1 (5 bases). CDR1 and CDR2 from the germline V gene are LNHNV and YYDKDF (reference sequence). The CDR3 has 14 residues. Trimming shortened V by 5 bases and J by 7 bases, and 14 bases separated the two germline ends. Written as DNA, the CDR3 is TGTGCCACCAGCCCTCGGGACGGGTTTGAAAAACTGTTTTTT. The encoded protein is CATSPRDGFEKLFF.

This clonotype turned up a few times. J is TRBJ2-7 and V is TRBV30; TRBD2 might be the D (6 bases). V lost 0 bases and J lost 3, with 12 bases in between. This CDR3 comprises 14 residues. From germline, CDR1 is GTSNPN and CDR2 SVGIG (reference sequence). The CDR3 sequence: CAWSVGGEYYEQYF. The CDR3, as DNA: TGTGCCTGGAGTGTAGGCGGGGAATACTACGAGCAGTACTTC.

The V gene is TRBV5-1, the J gene TRBJ1-6; D is possibly TRBD1 (5 bases). This CDR3 contains 15 residues. Germline loops: CDR1 SGHRS, CDR2 YFSETQ. V shed 0 bases and J shed 8 bases, with 12 bases lying between them. CDR3 sequence reads: CASSLAAGNDSPLHF. The CDR3 coding sequence is TGCGCCAGCAGCTTGGCCGCAGGGAATGATTCACCCCTCCACTTT.

This clonotype was detected ten times or more. The chain has TRBV28 and TRBJ2-5; D assignment may be TRBD1 or TRBD2 (5 bases each). The CDR3 extends over 15 amino acids. Trimming cost V 2 bases and J 2 bases, with 12 bases left between them. Germline V gives CDR1 MDHEN, CDR2 SYDVKM. CDR3 sequence reads: CASSLQGVPQETQYF. CDR3 DNA sequence: TGTGCCAGCAGTTTACAGGGAGTCCCTCAAGAGACCCAGTACTTC. The variable domain in full, with the rest retrieved from reference TRBV28 and TRBJ2-5, is DVKVTQSSRYLVKRTGEKVFLECVQDMDHENMFWYRQDPGLGLRLIYFSYDVKMKEKGDIPEGYSVSREKKERFSLILESASTNQTSMYLCASSLQGVPQETQYFGPGTRLLVL.

This clonotype was picked up many times. The chain is built from TRBV28 and TRBJ1-3; weak D call: TRBD1 (5 bases). Trimming cost V 1 base and J 0 bases, with 10 bases left between them. CDR3 length: 16 residues. From germline, CDR1 is MDHEN and CDR2 SYDVKM. CDR3 residues: CASSLSSQGSGNTIYF. The CDR3 DNA reads as TGTGCCAGCAGTTTATCGAGTCAGGGCTCTGGAAACACCATATATTTT.

The gene calls are TRBV5-5 and TRBJ2-5; unclear D gene. The germline CDR1 and CDR2 sequences are SGHKS and YYEKEE (reference sequence). Deletions cut 2 bases from V and 3 bases from J, with 8 bases between. The CDR3 totals 13 residues. CDR3 nucleotide sequence: TGTGCCAGCAGCTTATACCCGGAAGAGACCCAGTACTTC. The encoded protein is CASSLYPEETQYF.

This clonotype has more than one count but fewer than ten. The rearrangement joins TRBV24-1 to TRBJ2-1; the D gene is possibly TRBD2 (6 bases). CDR3 length equals 14 residues. V lost 4 bases and J lost 6, with 12 bases in between. CDR1 is KGHDR and CDR2 is SFDVKD in the germline V gene. DNA for the CDR3: TGTGCCACCAGTGACCCGACTAGAACCAATGAGCAGTTCTTC. Residues: CATSDPTRTNEQFF.

This clonotype was observed a handful of times. This chain uses TRBV27 with TRBJ2-5; 13 bases align to TRBD2. This CDR3 is built from 17 residues. V lost 0 bases, J lost 2 bases, and 3 bases stayed unmatched. CDR1 and CDR2 (germline): MNHEY, SMNVEV (reference sequence). CDR3 coding DNA: TGTGCCAGCAGTTTATCCCAACTAGCGGGAGGGCAAGAGACCCAGTACTTC. Translation: CASSLSQLAGGQETQYF.

This clonotype was observed at least ten times. The rearrangement joins TRBV11-3 to TRBJ1-2; a possible D gene is TRBD1 (5 bases). Germline V lookup: CDR1 SGHNT, CDR2 YENEEA. V was shortened by 5 bases and J by 2 bases, with 9 bases between the two germline ends. The CDR3 runs to 13 residues. CDR3 in DNA: TGTGCCAGCAGCGGCGGGACCAACTATGGCTACACCTTC. Residues: CASSGGTNYGYTF.

Note on this clonotype: A much more abundant neighbour one base away suggests this may be a read error. This chain links TRBV5-1 with TRBJ1-2, with D uncertain. Trimming left V 4 bases short and J 7 bases short, with 14 bases between. CDR1 is SGHRS, CDR2 YFSETQ, per germline. CDR3 length equals 13 residues. The CDR3 DNA reads as TGCGCCAGCAGCCAGCCCCCGGGAGCTGGCTACACCTTC. Translating gives CASSQPPGAGYTF.

The V call is TRBV28, the J call TRBJ2-3; weak D call: TRBD1 (6 bases). The CDR3 is 16 residues long. The V gene's germline CDR1 is MDHEN and CDR2 SYDVKM. Trimming took off 2 bases at V and 5 bases at J, with 17 bases between the two ends. The DNA of the CDR3 is TGTGCCAGCAGTTTAGGCAGGGGCGATGTGATAGATACGCAGTATTTT. It translates to CASSLGRGDVIDTQYF.

The sample holds a few counts of this clonotype. This chain connects TRBV29-1 to TRBJ2-7; D possibly corresponds to TRBD1 (6 bases). Germline CDR1 is SQVTM and CDR2 is ANQGSEA. V was trimmed by 4 bases and J by 6 bases, leaving 13 bases between them. CDR3 length: 12 residues. CDR3 in DNA: TGCAGCGTTGCGGCAACAGGGATCGAGCAGTACTTC. It encodes CSVAATGIEQYF.

The rearrangement links TRBV2 to TRBJ1-2; D gene unclear. The CDR3 consists of 13 residues. The ends were cut back, 6 bases at V and 4 bases at J, with 12 bases in the middle. The germline CDR1 and CDR2 sequences are SNHLY and FYNNEI. The CDR3 coding sequence is TGTGCCAGCAGGCCCCGGGGAACCTATGGCTACACCTTC. Encoded protein: CASRPRGTYGYTF. The full variable domain, rest sourced from reference TRBV2 and TRBJ1-2, is EPEVTQTPSHQVTQMGQEVILRCVPISNHLYFYWYRQILGQKVEFLVSFYNNEISEKSEIFDDQFSVERPDGSNFTLKIRSTKLEDSAMYFCASRPRGTYGYTFGSGTRLTVV.

This clonotype was counted at least ten times. The CDR3 reads CASSHVGETQYF. As DNA, the CDR3 is TGTGCCAGCAGCCATGTAGGAGAGACCCAGTACTTC. The V and J genes are TRBV14 and TRBJ2-5, with D uncertain. The germline V and J ends were trimmed by 3 bases and 4 bases, with 6 bases remaining between them. The CDR3 is made up of 12 amino acids. Germline assignment: CDR1 SGHDN and CDR2 FVKESK.

This clonotype was seen many times. J is TRBJ2-1 and V is TRBV2; the D gene is possibly TRBD2 (6 bases). There are 15 residues in the CDR3. In germline, CDR1 is SNHLY, CDR2 FYNNEI. Trimming pared 3 bases from V and 4 bases from J, leaving 13 bases between. CDR3: CASSDRAGFYNEQFF. CDR3 coding DNA: TGTGCCAGCAGTGACCGGGCGGGATTTTACAATGAGCAGTTCTTC.

This clonotype was seen ten or more times. This chain links TRBV27 with TRBJ2-1, with TRBD2 matching over 8 bases. The CDR3 sequence is 14 residues long. The V gene's germline CDR1 is MNHEY and CDR2 SMNVEV (reference sequence). V lost 7 bases to trimming and J lost 3 bases; unmatched junction nucleotides: 5. The CDR3 loop reads CASTSGTSYNEQFF. CDR3 sequence (DNA): TGTGCCAGCACCTCCGGGACTAGCTACAATGAGCAGTTCTTC.

The chain has TRBV5-1 and TRBJ2-1, with 9 nucleotides matching TRBD2. V shed 3 bases, J shed 8 bases, and the junction held 6 bases outside the gene matches. This CDR3 is 14 amino acids long. CDR1 is SGHRS and CDR2 is YFSETQ in the germline V gene. CDR3 sequence: CASSWREGIDEQFF. As DNA, the CDR3 is TGCGCCAGCAGCTGGCGGGAGGGTATAGATGAGCAGTTCTTC. The whole variable domain, filled in from reference TRBV5-1 and TRBJ2-1, reads KAGVTQTPRYLIKTRGQQVTLSCSPISGHRSVSWYQQTPGQGLQFLFEYFSETQRNKGNFPGRFSGRQFSNSRSEMNVSTLELGDSALYLCASSWREGIDEQFFGPGTRLTVL.

This clonotype was found many times. This chain joins TRBV13 and TRBJ2-7; 9 nucleotides match TRBD1. CDR1 is PRHDT, CDR2 FYEKMQ, per germline (reference sequence). The CDR3 extends over 14 amino acids. The V and J ends lost 4 bases and 2 bases, in that order; junction bases with no gene match: 3. CDR3 loop: CASSWTGAPYEQYF. The CDR3 DNA follows: TGTGCCAGCAGCTGGACAGGGGCTCCCTACGAGCAGTACTTC.

The genes are TRBV30 and TRBJ2-1, with 7 bases aligning to TRBD2. Germline CDR1 GTSNPN, CDR2 SVGIG (reference sequence). V shed 2 bases, J shed 4 bases, and the junction held 8 bases outside the gene matches. This CDR3 has 15 residues. The CDR3 DNA follows: TGTGCCTGGAGTCTCGGCGGGAGTACATACAATGAGCAGTTCTTC. This encodes CAWSLGGSTYNEQFF.

This clonotype was recorded many times. The chain is built from TRBV6-1 and TRBJ2-2, with D perhaps given as TRBD1 or TRBD2 (5 bases each). The germline gives CDR1 MNHNS, CDR2 SASEGT. This CDR3 region has 16 residues. V was pared by 10 bases and J by 4 bases, with 22 bases between. This chain's CDR3 is CATKWGRPTSTGELFF. The DNA for the CDR3 is TGTGCCACCAAATGGGGACGTCCCACGAGCACCGGGGAGCTGTTTTTT.

This clonotype was observed a few times. V and J are TRBV6-1 and TRBJ2-7; 8 bases line up with TRBD2. Germline V gene lookup returns CDR1 MNHNS and CDR2 SASEGT. Trimming cost V 4 bases and J 3 bases; bases outside gene matches: 5. The CDR3 runs 14 residues. This CDR3 is CASSAAGVGYEQYF. The CDR3 DNA sequence: TGTGCCAGCAGTGCAGCGGGAGTAGGCTACGAGCAGTACTTC.

This clonotype has just a few counts. This chain connects TRBV19 to TRBJ1-1; 9 bases agree with TRBD1. Germline V gene sequence: CDR1 LNHDA, CDR2 SQIVND (reference sequence). The CDR3 has 15 amino acids. With 6 bases clipped from V and 1 base from J, the junction kept 6 bases outside the gene matches. The CDR3, as DNA: TGTGCCAGTAGCCTTCCGACAGGGGGGAACACTGAAGCTTTCTTT. Residues: CASSLPTGGNTEAFF. Full variable domain (remainder filled in from reference TRBV19 and TRBJ1-1): DGGITQSPKYLFRKEGQNVTLSCEQNLNHDAMYWYRQDPGQGLRLIYYSQIVNDFQKGDIAEGYSVSREKKESFPLTVTSAQKNPTAFYLCASSLPTGGNTEAFFGQGTRLTVV.